Described below is a single T cell receptor (beta chain) sequence and its context. TCRdb's copy holds only in-frame clones and misses some; the assay was immunoSEQ multiplex PCR. Among over a million clones, more than 75% were seen once, and the ten largest hold 0.6% to 0.75%. The data are from a study of shared clonotypes between healthy human individuals. V trimming: 0 bases; J trimming: 1 base; junction bases outside the gene matches: 1. The CDR3 consists of 15 residues. In germline, CDR1 is GTSNPN, CDR2 SVGIG (reference sequence). The chain joins TRBV30 to TRBJ2-3; 10 bases are shared with TRBD2. Specimen: memory CD4+ T cells from PBMCs. Subset denoted: CD45RA-negative fraction. The sequence came from a man aged 18 to 29 in good health. Some clones in this sample may be carry-over from other donors' samples. The CDR3 region is CAWSVTSGRTDTQYF. DNA for the CDR3: TGTGCCTGGAGTGTGACTAGCGGGCGCACAGATACGCAGTATTTT.